The text below deals with one T cell receptor beta chain. A TCRbeta library incorporating unique molecular identifiers was prepared. MiXCR, applied by TCRdb to the PCR reads, yields one record per CDR3 protein. The data show some 500,000 distinct CDR3 sequences, roughly 18% seen once. The data derive from a study of T-cell reconstitution after alpha-beta-depleted transplantation in children. The sample consisted of PBMCs from the stem cell graft donor, taken from the stem cell graft. This clonotype was sampled from a human donor who donated a stem cell graft to a child with acute lymphoblastic leukemia.

Here the CDR3 reads CASTATGSIPGTQYF. The CDR3 region has the DNA TGTGCCAGCACCGCTACCGGGAGCATCCCTGGTACGCAGTATTTT. The chain couples TRBV12-3 or TRBV12-4 to TRBJ2-3; maybe TRBD2 (6 bases). The CDR3 is 15 amino acids. V was pared by 7 bases and J by 8 bases, with 22 bases between.